This T cell receptor beta chain was sequenced in a study of cytomegalovirus exposure and HLA in healthy donors. This clone was seen once. Its antigen is still unknown. The primer mix had 60 Vbeta and 13 Jbeta primers. Sequencing was performed with immunoSEQ multiplex PCR; in TCRdb, only in-frame clones are kept and a portion is missing. The repertoire holds some 150,000 clones, with over 75% as singletons. Study-wide findings and caveats: In a later analysis, TCR beta V- and J-gene trimming was associated with a missense DCLRE1C variant. It was reported that TCR beta sequences correctly inferred the HLA-A and HLA-B alleles for most subjects.

The CDR3 consists of 19 residues. Germline V lookup: CDR1 LNHDA, CDR2 SQIVND (reference sequence). V was clipped by 5 bases and J by 0 bases, with 23 bases between them. Healthy bone marrow donors formed the donor group. The sequence came from a woman younger than 45 in good health and CMV-seronegative. This chain links TRBV19 with TRBJ1-3; a possible D gene is TRBD1 (6 bases). The sequenced material came from PBMCs. The CDR3: CASSPTRGGLGLSGNTIYF. Written as DNA, the CDR3 is TGTGCCAGTAGTCCCACGAGGGGGGGATTGGGGCTCTCTGGAAACACCATATATTTT. Complete variable domain (other parts from reference TRBV19 and TRBJ1-3): DGGITQSPKYLFRKEGQNVTLSCEQNLNHDAMYWYRQDPGQGLRLIYYSQIVNDFQKGDIAEGYSVSREKKESFPLTVTSAQKNPTAFYLCASSPTRGGLGLSGNTIYFGEGSWLTVV.